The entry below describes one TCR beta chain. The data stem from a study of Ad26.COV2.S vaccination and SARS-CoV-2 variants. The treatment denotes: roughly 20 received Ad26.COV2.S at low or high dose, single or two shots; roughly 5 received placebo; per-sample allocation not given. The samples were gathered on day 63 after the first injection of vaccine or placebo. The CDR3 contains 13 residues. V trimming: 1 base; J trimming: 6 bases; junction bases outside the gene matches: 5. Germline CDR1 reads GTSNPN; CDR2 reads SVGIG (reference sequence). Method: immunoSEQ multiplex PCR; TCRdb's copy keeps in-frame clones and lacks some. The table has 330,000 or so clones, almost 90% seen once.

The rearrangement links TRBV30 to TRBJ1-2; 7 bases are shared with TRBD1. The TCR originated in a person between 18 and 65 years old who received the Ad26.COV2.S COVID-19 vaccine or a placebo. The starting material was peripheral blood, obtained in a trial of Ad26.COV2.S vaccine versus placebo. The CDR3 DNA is TGTGCCTGGAGTGCACAGGGGACGAATGGCTACACCTTC. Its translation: CAWSAQGTNGYTF.